The T cell receptor (beta chain) described here comes from a study of blood T cell repertoires in COVID-19. In the study overall: The samples span acute and convalescent COVID-19 from the United States, Italy and Spain.

Some clones are missing from TCRdb's copy, which holds only in-frame ones; the method was immunoSEQ multiplex PCR. Among some 460,000 clones, 75% to 90% were seen once, and the ten largest hold about 0.75%. In terms of age and location, participants ranged from roughly 18 to 95 years and lived in about two dozen US areas. Participant-reported clinical history was the basis for cohort assignment. Cohort 3 recovered donors had two negative PCRs, clearance, or symptom resolution. V was shortened by 1 base and J by 5 bases, with 11 bases between the two germline ends. Looked up from germline, CDR1 is GTSNPN and CDR2 is SVGIG (reference sequence). The CDR3 length is 13 residues.

The chain is built from TRBV30 and TRBJ1-1, with TRBD1 as a possible D gene (5 bases). This TCR derives from a young woman who had recovered from COVID-19. The sequencing input was PBMCs or T cells enriched from blood (not recorded which). The CDR3: CAWSELGGTEAFF. The CDR3 nucleotides read TGTGCCTGGAGTGAACTGGGGGGGACTGAAGCTTTCTTT.